A selection of T cell receptor beta chains follows, all from one sample in a study of shared clonotypes between healthy human individuals. Clones were sequenced by immunoSEQ multiplex PCR, and TCRdb holds only the in-frame ones, with some missing. The sample carries roughly 550,000 clones, about 95% recorded once. Sequencing was performed on naive CD8+ T cells sorted from blood. The receptors here all came from a woman aged 25 to 39 in good health. Both conserved end residues are part of each CDR3. The D gene is left open where the match is weak. The size of a clone is reported for some rows only, either as once, few or many, or as a class for expanded clones.

abundance	j_gene	v_gene	d_gene	CDR3aa	CDR3nt
NA	TRBJ2-2	TRBV9	NA	CASSGRERNTGELFF	TGTGCCAGCAGCGGCCGGGAAAGGAACACCGGGGAGCTGTTTTTT
few	TRBJ2-7	TRBV27	NA	CASSLIFSYEQYF	TGTGCCAGCAGTTTAATCTTCTCCTACGAGCAGTACTTC
NA	TRBJ1-2	TRBV11-2	NA	CASSLTGDYGYTF	TGTGCCAGCAGCTTAACGGGAGACTATGGCTACACCTTC
NA	TRBJ1-2	TRBV9	TRBD1	CASSVGGTAGPYGYTF	TGTGCCAGCAGCGTAGGGGGGACAGCGGGTCCTTATGGCTACACCTTC
NA	TRBJ1-3	TRBV7-9	TRBD1	CASSSGQGLLDTIYF	TGTGCCAGCAGTTCTGGACAGGGGCTATTAGACACCATATATTTT
NA	TRBJ2-7	TRBV27	TRBD2	CASSLSASGIEQYF	TGTGCCAGCAGTTTATCGGCTAGCGGGATCGAGCAGTACTTC
NA	TRBJ2-1	TRBV4-1	TRBD2	CASSQDRVAGSFYNEQFF	TGCGCCAGCAGCCAAGATCGCGTAGCGGGATCCTTTTACAATGAGCAGTTCTTC
NA	TRBJ2-3	TRBV6-5	NA	CASWGRRGDTQYF	TGTGCCAGCTGGGGGAGGAGGGGAGATACGCAGTATTTT
NA	TRBJ2-7	TRBV27	NA	CASSLTGTPYEQYF	TGTGCCAGCAGTTTGACCGGGACTCCCTACGAGCAGTACTTC
NA	TRBJ1-4	TRBV15	TRBD1	CATSRDHTGGNEKLFF	TGTGCCACCAGCAGAGATCATACAGGGGGGAATGAAAAACTGTTTTTT
NA	TRBJ2-2	TRBV13	NA	CASSSGTLLTGELFF	TGTGCCAGCAGCTCTGGGACTCTTTTGACCGGGGAGCTGTTTTTT
once	TRBJ1-2	TRBV5-6	NA	CASSSTGSGYTF	TGTGCCAGCAGCTCTACAGGGAGTGGCTACACCTTC
NA	TRBJ1-4	TRBV4-1	TRBD1	CASRTGSNEKLFF	TGCGCCAGCAGGACAGGGTCTAATGAAAAACTGTTTTTT
NA	TRBJ1-1	TRBV12-5	NA	CASAGYTEAFF	TGTGCTAGTGCGGGATACACTGAAGCTTTCTTT
NA	TRBJ2-7	TRBV25-1	NA	CASSADRGEQYF	TGTGCCAGCAGTGCCGATAGGGGCGAGCAGTACTTC
NA	TRBJ1-1	TRBV2	TRBD1	CASSHGTGRGAFF	TGTGCCAGCAGCCACGGGACAGGGCGGGGAGCTTTCTTT
NA	TRBJ1-2	TRBV30	NA	CAWMDGYTF	TGTGCCTGGATGGATGGCTACACCTTC
once	TRBJ2-2	TRBV5-4	NA	CASSLEGRTGELFF	TGTGCCAGCAGCTTGGAGGGCCGAACCGGGGAGCTGTTTTTT
NA	TRBJ1-1	TRBV30	NA	CAWSDLGPAFF	TGTGCCTGGAGTGATCTTGGTCCAGCTTTCTTT
NA	TRBJ2-7	TRBV4-1	TRBD2	CASSQDFGTSGVYEQYF	TGCGCCAGCAGCCAAGATTTTGGGACTAGCGGGGTCTACGAGCAGTACTTC
NA	TRBJ1-2	TRBV6-5	NA	CASSYAPGGLNYGYTF	TGTGCCAGCAGTTACGCCCCGGGGGGGCTCAACTATGGCTACACCTTC
NA	TRBJ2-7	TRBV4-2	NA	CASSQGVKGGVSEPSYEQYF	TGTGCCAGCAGCCAAGGAGTCAAAGGGGGGGTCAGCGAACCCTCCTACGAGCAGTACTTC
NA	TRBJ1-2	TRBV5-4	NA	CASSLAETRNLYGYTF	TGTGCCAGCAGCTTGGCGGAAACACGGAACCTCTATGGCTACACCTTC
NA	TRBJ2-1	TRBV11-2	NA	CASSPPLGLARFF	TGTGCCAGCAGCCCTCCCCTCGGGCTCGCCAGGTTCTTC
NA	TRBJ1-4	TRBV5-8	NA	CASSFQDPATNEKLFF	TGTGCCAGCAGCTTTCAAGATCCGGCAACTAATGAAAAACTGTTTTTT
NA	TRBJ2-1	TRBV2	NA	CASSELTTSSYNEQFF	TGTGCCAGCAGTGAACTCACTACGAGCTCCTACAATGAGCAGTTCTTC
NA	TRBJ2-5	TRBV27	NA	CASSLSPGTNQETQYF	TGTGCCAGCAGTTTATCGCCTGGGACCAACCAAGAGACCCAGTACTTC
NA	TRBJ1-5	TRBV7-9	NA	CASSGGPASNQPQHF	TGTGCCAGCAGCGGAGGGCCCGCCAGCAATCAGCCCCAGCATTTT
NA	TRBJ1-2	TRBV5-6	NA	CASSPGRSYGYTF	TGTGCCAGCAGCCCCGGACGGTCGTATGGCTACACCTTC
NA	TRBJ2-7	TRBV11-2	NA	CASSLDVGSGYHYEQYF	TGTGCCAGCAGCTTAGATGTAGGGTCAGGGTATCACTACGAGCAGTACTTC
NA	TRBJ1-5	TRBV28	NA	CASSFFPTASQPQHF	TGTGCCAGCAGTTTTTTTCCGACCGCGAGCCAGCCCCAGCATTTT
NA	TRBJ2-7	TRBV2	NA	CASSERSGVISYEQYF	TGTGCCAGCAGTGAAAGGTCAGGGGTAATTTCCTACGAGCAGTACTTC
NA	TRBJ2-7	TRBV28	NA	CASSLGRVGYEQYF	TGTGCCAGCAGTTTAGGCAGGGTAGGGTACGAGCAGTACTTC
NA	TRBJ2-5	TRBV11-2	TRBD2	CASSLWASGRGHQETQYF	TGTGCCAGCAGCTTATGGGCTAGCGGGAGGGGACACCAAGAGACCCAGTACTTC
NA	TRBJ2-1	TRBV27	NA	CASSLTWPLNEQFF	TGTGCCAGCAGTTTGACTTGGCCGCTCAATGAGCAGTTCTTC
NA	TRBJ1-5	TRBV9	NA	CASSETGASNQPQHF	TGTGCCAGCAGCGAGACGGGGGCTAGCAATCAGCCCCAGCATTTT
once	TRBJ2-3	TRBV13	TRBD1	CASSDRDRDPVTDTQYF	TGTGCCAGCAGCGACCGGGACAGGGATCCTGTGACAGATACGCAGTATTTT
NA	TRBJ2-7	TRBV2	NA	CASEGRLQSSYEQYF	TGTGCCAGCGAGGGGCGACTCCAGAGCTCCTACGAGCAGTACTTC
NA	TRBJ2-7	TRBV29-1	NA	CSVETGSSYEQYF	TGCAGCGTTGAAACGGGCAGCTCCTACGAGCAGTACTTC
once	TRBJ1-2	TRBV9	TRBD1	CASSHNRQGEIYGYTF	TGTGCCAGCAGCCATAATAGACAGGGGGAAATTTATGGCTACACCTTC
once	TRBJ2-7	TRBV5-3	NA	CASPKGRCYEQYF	TGTGCCAGCCCTAAGGGCAGGTGCTACGAGCAGTACTTC
NA	TRBJ2-1	TRBV27	TRBD1	CASSWGQGSNEQFF	TGTGCCAGCAGTTGGGGACAGGGTTCCAATGAGCAGTTCTTC
NA	TRBJ2-7	TRBV5-1	TRBD1	CASSPGTGLYEQYF	TGCGCCAGCAGCCCCGGGACAGGGCTTTACGAGCAGTACTTC
NA	TRBJ1-1	TRBV4-1	NA	CASSQLPANTEAFF	TGCGCCAGCAGCCAACTCCCAGCGAACACTGAAGCTTTCTTT
NA	TRBJ2-5	TRBV10-2	NA	CASSDLDRETQYF	TGCGCCAGCAGCGACCTGGATAGAGAGACCCAGTACTTC
NA	TRBJ1-2	TRBV6-5	NA	CASSYSGFYGYTF	TGTGCCAGCAGTTACTCAGGATTCTATGGCTACACCTTC
NA	TRBJ1-6	TRBV2	NA	CASSEGLSPLHF	TGTGCCAGCAGTGAGGGATTGTCACCCCTCCACTTT
NA	TRBJ2-7	TRBV5-1	NA	CASSPDSAYEQYF	TGCGCCAGCAGCCCGGACTCTGCCTACGAGCAGTACTTC
NA	TRBJ1-4	TRBV4-1	TRBD1	CASSPRDRDLKLFF	TGCGCCAGCAGCCCCCGGGACAGGGACCTAAAACTGTTTTTT
NA	TRBJ2-7	TRBV28	TRBD1	CASSLAPGGSYEQYF	TGTGCCAGCAGTTTAGCGCCAGGGGGCTCATACGAGCAGTACTTC
NA	TRBJ2-7	TRBV28	NA	CASATGISSYEQYF	TGTGCCAGCGCAACAGGGATAAGCTCCTACGAGCAGTACTTC
NA	TRBJ2-5	TRBV29-1	TRBD1	CSVGAGQGVETQYF	TGCAGCGTGGGAGCGGGACAGGGTGTAGAGACCCAGTACTTC
NA	TRBJ2-5	TRBV27	NA	CASSPTLALAEQETQYF	TGTGCCAGCAGTCCTACCCTTGCCTTAGCGGAACAAGAGACCCAGTACTTC
NA	TRBJ2-2	TRBV6-5	NA	CASSPPASNTGELFF	TGTGCCAGCAGTCCCCCGGCATCGAACACCGGGGAGCTGTTTTTT
NA	TRBJ2-2	TRBV27	NA	CASSPFRTGELFF	TGTGCCAGCAGTCCCTTCCGCACCGGGGAGCTGTTTTTT
NA	TRBJ2-1	TRBV27	TRBD2	CASSPGAGGIYEQFF	TGTGCCAGCAGCCCCGGGGCGGGAGGGATTTATGAGCAGTTCTTC
NA	TRBJ1-5	TRBV27	NA	CASSLTGLYSNQPQHF	TGTGCCAGCAGTTTGACAGGCCTGTATAGCAATCAGCCCCAGCATTTT
NA	TRBJ2-7	TRBV4-1	NA	CASSQVQRTLSYEQYF	TGCGCCAGCAGCCAAGTCCAGAGGACACTGTCCTACGAGCAGTACTTC
once	TRBJ2-7	TRBV4-1	TRBD2	CASSQDPGGSYEQYF	TGCGCCAGCAGCCAAGATCCCGGCGGGAGCTACGAGCAGTACTTC
NA	TRBJ2-7	TRBV9	TRBD2	CASSVGLAGAEQYF	TGTGCCAGCAGCGTCGGTCTAGCGGGAGCCGAGCAGTACTTC